A single sample gave rise to the 19 T cell receptor beta chains below, sequenced in a study of cytomegalovirus exposure and HLA in healthy donors. Sequenced by immunoSEQ multiplex PCR; TCRdb stores in-frame clones only, minus some. The data contain 100,000 to 150,000 clones, 70% to 90% of them singletons. The sequencing sample was made of PBMCs. The origin of the receptors is a man between 18 and 29 years old in good health and CMV-seronegative.

The J gene is TRBJ2-2, the V gene TRBV6-5, with 10 positions matching TRBD2. The CDR3 covers 16 residues. The V and J ends lost 2 bases and 5 bases, in that order; junction bases with no gene match: 5. Germline V gene lookup returns CDR1 MNHEY and CDR2 SVGAGI. CDR3 nucleotides: TGTGCCAGCAGTTACGGGCTAGCGGGAGTTACCGGGGAGCTGTTTTTT. Residues: CASSYGLAGVTGELFF.

The chain uses TRBV18 and TRBJ2-6; 7 positions agree with TRBD1. V trimming: 5 bases; J trimming: 0 bases; junction bases outside the gene matches: 10. The CDR3 length is 18 residues. Germline lookup yields CDR1 KGHSH and CDR2 LQKENI. The CDR3 loop is CASSAVGRGTSGANVLTF. In DNA, the CDR3 is TGTGCCAGCTCAGCGGTCGGCAGGGGGACCTCTGGGGCCAACGTCCTGACTTTC.

The chain carries TRBV9 and TRBJ1-3; weak D call: TRBD1 (5 bases). Trimming removed 3 bases at V and 6 bases at J, with 19 bases between. The CDR3 totals 16 residues. Germline values: CDR1 SGDLS, CDR2 YYNGEE. CDR3 coding DNA: TGTGCCAGCAGCGCCCAGACGGGGGAGGCCGCAAACACCATATATTTT. As protein: CASSAQTGEAANTIYF.

This clone has a handful of counts. The chain joins TRBV13 to TRBJ2-2; D unclear. The germline V gene encodes CDR1 PRHDT and CDR2 FYEKMQ (reference sequence). Trimming took off 5 bases at V and 7 bases at J, with 14 bases between the two ends. CDR3 length equals 14 residues. CDR3: CASSPRDLGGELFF. DNA of the CDR3: TGTGCCAGCAGCCCCCGTGATCTAGGCGGGGAGCTGTTTTTT.

The chain links TRBV4-1 to TRBJ2-4; 7 bases are a match to TRBD1. CDR1 MGHRA and CDR2 YSYEKL come from the germline V gene. The CDR3 spans 13 residues. V trimming: 6 bases; J trimming: 11 bases; junction bases outside the gene matches: 10. CDR3 amino acids: CASRSTGSGLQYF. The CDR3, as DNA: TGCGCCAGCAGATCGACAGGGTCAGGGCTTCAGTACTTC.

The genes are TRBV6-1 and TRBJ2-7, with D possibly matching TRBD2 (6 bases). The CDR3 sequence is 14 residues long. The germline V gene has CDR1 MNHNS and CDR2 SASEGT. Trimming pared 7 bases from V and 3 bases from J, leaving 16 bases between. CDR3 sequence (DNA): TGTGCCAGCACCTCGGGACTGATACTCTACGAGCAGTACTTC. This translates into CASTSGLILYEQYF.

V usage is TRBV30 and J usage is TRBJ1-5; weak D call: TRBD1 (6 bases). Trimming left V 3 bases short and J 7 bases short, with 13 bases between. Per germline, CDR1 GTSNPN and CDR2 SVGIG (reference sequence). This CDR3 comprises 13 residues. CDR3 loop: CAWSQAGEQPQHF. In nucleotides, the CDR3 is TGTGCCTGGAGCCAGGCAGGGGAACAGCCCCAGCATTTT. Supplemented by reference TRBV30 and TRBJ1-5, the full variable domain reads SQTIHQWPATLVQPVGSPLSLECTVEGTSNPNLYWYRQAAGRGLQLLFYSVGIGQISSEVPQNLSASRPQDRQFILSSKKLLLSDSGFYLCAWSQAGEQPQHFGDGTRLSIL.

The chain combines TRBV30 with TRBJ2-5; D might be TRBD2 (5 bases). V was clipped by 5 bases and J by 1 base, with 8 bases between them. CDR1 and CDR2 from the germline V gene are GTSNPN and SVGIG (reference sequence). This CDR3 contains 12 residues. CDR3 DNA: TGTGCCTGGGGACTGGTCCAAGAGACCCAGTACTTC. Its protein product is CAWGLVQETQYF.

The chain has TRBV7-8 and TRBJ2-7; no clear D. Trimming stripped 3 bases from V and 4 bases from J, with 13 bases between. This CDR3 has 14 amino acids. Germline assignment: CDR1 SGHVS and CDR2 FQNEAQ. DNA of the CDR3: TGTGCCAGCAGCTTTAAGCAGTACGGGTACGAGCAGTACTTC. Translation: CASSFKQYGYEQYF. Variable domain in full (rest from reference TRBV7-8 and TRBJ2-7): GAGVSQSPRYKVAKRGQDVALRCDPISGHVSLFWYQQALGQGPEFLTYFQNEAQLDKSGLPSDRFFAERPEGSVSTLKIQRTQQEDSAVYLCASSFKQYGYEQYFGPGTRLTVT.

The genes are TRBV5-6 and TRBJ2-3; 7 bases align to TRBD1. The CDR3 runs to 18 residues. From germline, CDR1 is SGHDT and CDR2 YYEEEE. V trimming: 3 bases; J trimming: 0 bases; junction bases outside the gene matches: 13. The CDR3 nucleotides are TGTGCCAGCAGCTCACGCCGAACCGGGACAGCGAGCACAGATACGCAGTATTTT. The encoded protein is CASSSRRTGTASTDTQYF.

The V and J genes are TRBV10-1 and TRBJ1-6, with TRBD1 identical over 11 bases. The junction had 3 bases not matched to a gene; V was cut back by 5 bases and J by 9 bases. The CDR3 sequence is 14 residues long. Germline assignment: CDR1 WNHNN and CDR2 SYGVQD (reference sequence). CDR3 sequence reads: CASSKGTGGSPLHF. The CDR3, as DNA: TGCGCCAGCAGTAAAGGGACAGGGGGTTCACCCCTCCACTTT.

The chain is built from TRBV27 and TRBJ1-5, with D possibly being TRBD1 (5 bases). Germline CDR1 is MNHEY and CDR2 is SMNVEV (reference sequence). The CDR3 consists of 15 residues. V lost 4 bases to trimming and J lost 0 bases, with 10 bases between them. The CDR3 sequence is CASSSDSLSNQPQHF. As DNA, the CDR3 is TGTGCCAGCAGTTCTGACAGCCTTAGCAATCAGCCCCAGCATTTT.

CDR3 region: CSAGGVDEQFF. The CDR3 coding sequence is TGCAGTGCTGGGGGGGTCGATGAGCAGTTCTTC. The rearrangement joins TRBV20-1 to TRBJ2-1, with 7 positions matching TRBD2. Trimming took 5 bases from V and 8 from J; bases not matched to a gene: 3. The CDR3 sequence is 11 residues long. Germline V gene lookup returns CDR1 DFQATT and CDR2 SNEGSKA (reference sequence).

The chain carries TRBV19 and TRBJ2-7; TRBD1 might be the D (6 bases). Germline CDR1 and CDR2: LNHDA and SQIVND (reference sequence). The CDR3 extends over 16 amino acids. The germline V and J ends were trimmed by 4 bases and 0 bases, with 16 bases remaining between them. CDR3 region: CASSKTQGIFSYEQYF. In DNA form, the CDR3 reads TGTGCCAGTAGTAAAACACAGGGAATATTCTCCTACGAGCAGTACTTC.

The sample holds a few counts of this clone. The J gene is TRBJ2-5, the V gene TRBV10-1; D call uncertain. V lost 3 bases and J lost 1, with 9 bases in between. The V gene's germline CDR1 is WNHNN and CDR2 SYGVQD (reference sequence). The CDR3 sequence is 14 residues long. CDR3 amino acids: CASSDPTSQETQYF. For the CDR3, the DNA is TGCGCCAGCAGTGATCCGACAAGCCAAGAGACCCAGTACTTC.

The table lists this clone with many counts. This chain uses TRBV10-2 with TRBJ1-5; D unclear. This CDR3 has 14 residues. The V end lost 2 bases, the J end lost 6 bases, and 11 bases lay between the germline ends. Per germline, CDR1 WSHSY and CDR2 SAAADI. For the CDR3, the DNA is TGCGCCAGCAGTGAGGACACCACAAGTCAGCCCCAGCATTTT. Its protein product is CASSEDTTSQPQHF.

The CDR3 reads CASSTGLSYEQYF. For the CDR3, the DNA is TGTGCCAGCAGCACGGGACTTTCCTACGAGCAGTACTTC. The rearrangement links TRBV27 to TRBJ2-7; tentatively, D is TRBD2 (6 bases). Deletions cut 6 bases from V and 1 base from J, with 10 bases between. CDR1 and CDR2 (germline): MNHEY, SMNVEV (reference sequence). This CDR3 is 13 amino acids long.

The gene calls are TRBV19 and TRBJ2-3; TRBD2 aligns across 8 bases. This CDR3 has 14 amino acids. Germline loops: CDR1 LNHDA, CDR2 SQIVND (reference sequence). V dropped 7 bases and J dropped 3; count of bases not matched to a gene: 6. CDR3 loop: CASNRAGGTDTQYF. CDR3 bases: TGTGCCAGTAACCGCGCGGGGGGTACAGATACGCAGTATTTT.

The chain recombines TRBV10-3 with TRBJ2-3; 9 bases agree with TRBD2. Unmatched junction bases numbered 8, after V lost 7 bases and J lost 3 bases. The CDR3 is 15 amino acids. From germline, CDR1 is ENHRY and CDR2 SYGVKD. The DNA for the CDR3 is TGTGCCATCAAAAATAGCGGGGGCGGTACAGATACGCAGTATTTT. Translating gives CAIKNSGGGTDTQYF.